A selection of T cell receptor beta chains follows, all from one sample in a study of regulatory T cells in long-lasting Graves disease. TCRdb recomputed calls from the multiplex PCR reads with MiXCR, one row per CDR3 protein. Here the sample spans roughly 560,000 distinct CDR3 sequences, 12% being singletons. The same data also went into a second study, on T cells in Graves' hyperthyroidism and ophthalmopathy.

The sample in question was peripheral blood mononuclear cells (PBMCs), obtained at new diagnosis, from a patient treated with antithyroid drugs. The receptors stem from a woman aged 25-40 years with Graves disease. The conserved cysteine and the conserved F or W are not part of the CDR3 here. Size is stated for part of the rows, as once, few or many counts, or as a class when the clone is expanded.

CDR3 length: 12
clone size: few
J gene: TRBJ2-7
V gene: TRBV30
CDR3 protein: AWSAVRIGREQY

CDR3 length: 14
clone size: few
J gene: TRBJ1-2
V gene: TRBV29-1
CDR3 protein: SAKGGQGPSPYGYT

CDR3 length: 10
clone size: many
J gene: TRBJ2-7
V gene: TRBV28
CDR3 protein: ASSTGVDEQY

CDR3 length: 12
clone size: many
J gene: TRBJ2-5
V gene: TRBV18
CDR3 protein: ASSSRQGRETQY

CDR3 length: 12
clone size: many
J gene: TRBJ1-5
V gene: TRBV30
CDR3 protein: AWSQTQGLEPQH

CDR3 length: 15
clone size: .
J gene: TRBJ1-2
V gene: TRBV18
CDR3 protein: ASSQSTGGPEQFGYT

CDR3 length: 11
clone size: .
J gene: TRBJ2-5
V gene: TRBV19
CDR3 protein: ASSRNQRETQY

CDR3 length: 12
clone size: .
J gene: TRBJ1-4
V gene: TRBV29-1
CDR3 protein: SVEGDGAGEKLF

CDR3 length: 13
clone size: many
J gene: TRBJ2-2
V gene: TRBV2
CDR3 protein: ASSEALSRGGELF

CDR3 length: 10
clone size: many
J gene: TRBJ1-6
V gene: TRBV27
CDR3 protein: ASSPRNSPLH

CDR3 length: 13
clone size: many
J gene: TRBJ2-7
V gene: TRBV19
CDR3 protein: ASSIVGQGAVEQY

CDR3 length: 13
clone size: once
J gene: TRBJ1-5
V gene: TRBV28
CDR3 protein: ASRTGTGLGQPQH

CDR3 length: 12
clone size: many
J gene: TRBJ1-2
V gene: TRBV7-9
CDR3 protein: ASSLEQGPYGYT

CDR3 length: 13
clone size: few
J gene: TRBJ1-6
V gene: TRBV7-2
CDR3 protein: ASSYTTGVNSPLH

CDR3 length: 16
clone size: .
J gene: TRBJ2-2
V gene: TRBV5-4
CDR3 protein: ASNLSTLAGASAGELF

CDR3 length: 12
clone size: many
J gene: TRBJ1-6
V gene: TRBV19
CDR3 protein: ASSILGKTSPLH

CDR3 length: 14
clone size: many
J gene: TRBJ2-1
V gene: TRBV20-1
CDR3 protein: SAPGRVAVSYNEQF

CDR3 length: 11
clone size: .
J gene: TRBJ2-1
V gene: TRBV4-1
CDR3 protein: ASSQDLALGGF

CDR3 length: 12
clone size: many
J gene: TRBJ2-1
V gene: TRBV18
CDR3 protein: ASSPPSVYNEQF

CDR3 length: 16
clone size: many
J gene: TRBJ2-1
V gene: TRBV12-3/TRBV12-4
CDR3 protein: ASSSGLIKRGYLGEQF

CDR3 length: 12
clone size: .
J gene: TRBJ1-2
V gene: TRBV25-1
CDR3 protein: ASSDYGLHYGYT

CDR3 length: 11
clone size: many
J gene: TRBJ1-2
V gene: TRBV28
CDR3 protein: ASTVGQIYGYT